A selection of T cell receptor beta chains follows, all from one sample in a study of vaccination and CD4 T cells after COVID-19. TCRdb analysed the PCR reads with MiXCR anew, one entry per CDR3 protein. The sample includes 13,000 or so distinct CDR3 sequences, 25% to 30% of them seen just once. The antigens these receptors bind are not known. Specimen: CD4+ T cells from blood, cultured in vitro, collected before SARS-CoV-2 vaccination. These receptors were obtained from a human donor who received a COVID-19 vaccine. Each CDR3 is given with its conserved first and last residue. Each record gives: V gene, J gene, CDR3 protein.

TRBV5-1,TRBJ1-2,CASTGADTRSYGYTF
TRBV7-9,TRBJ1-1,CASSLGRTGGPEAFF
TRBV7-9,TRBJ1-2,CASMEGAGYGYTF
TRBV6-1,TRBJ1-5,CASSGNSNQPQHF
TRBV7-9,TRBJ2-6,CASSLARAGANVLTF
TRBV6-4,TRBJ1-1,CASSDVFGDPKTFF
TRBV6-1,TRBJ2-5,CASSARLAGQETQYF
TRBV19,TRBJ1-5,CASSSGTLSNQPQHF
TRBV5-6,TRBJ1-5,CASSLGRGSRDNQPQHF
TRBV14,TRBJ2-7,CASSQVGRQAAHEQYF
TRBV30,TRBJ2-4,CAWSPRLAGGQKIAKNIQYF
TRBV10-2,TRBJ2-3,CASSINRENTDTQYF
TRBV24-1,TRBJ1-1,CATSDRTGENTEAFF
TRBV12-3/TRBV12-4,TRBJ1-1,CASSTTGVTEAFF
TRBV5-4,TRBJ1-2,CASSLGSHRPGYGYTF
TRBV24-1,TRBJ2-2,CATSKRQGDPTNTGELFF
TRBV6-1,TRBJ2-7,CASSEVGGGYEQYF
TRBV7-9,TRBJ1-6,CASSLDGTGGSPLHF
TRBV12-3/TRBV12-4,TRBJ1-2,CASSSFTGNAYGYTF
TRBV5-3,TRBJ1-1,CARSLARGDTVNTEAFF
TRBV5-6,TRBJ2-7,CASSWRGLGIDEQYF
TRBV2,TRBJ1-5,CASSPGGTGYQPQHF
TRBV2,TRBJ1-2,CASRGTDPLNYGYTF
TRBV27,TRBJ2-3,CASSPSGATQYF
TRBV20-1,TRBJ2-5,CSARNPGTGEETQYF
TRBV29-1,TRBJ2-3,CSVGTSGANTDTQYF
TRBV5-1,TRBJ2-1,CASSLDPGLSYNEQFF
TRBV18,TRBJ2-5,CASSLRTGLTQETQYF
TRBV7-2,TRBJ2-2,CASSQSGGAPGELFF
TRBV12-3/TRBV12-4,TRBJ2-3,CASSLQASVVTDTQYF
TRBV5-1,TRBJ1-3,CASSLSQAAGNTIYF
TRBV15,TRBJ1-6,CATSVDYNSPLHF
TRBV6-1,TRBJ1-1,CASSDNHNTEAFF
TRBV7-9,TRBJ2-7,CASSPASASYEQYF
TRBV29-1,TRBJ2-3,CSGQIGTSTDTQYF
TRBV7-9,TRBJ2-7,CASNRLAGGSYEQYF
TRBV14,TRBJ2-2,CASSTRSGGATGELFF
TRBV20-1,TRBJ2-7,CSVVASAVSYEQYF
TRBV19,TRBJ1-6,CASKGGTGNSPLHF
TRBV5-1,TRBJ2-7,CASRTRGQGYEQYF
TRBV12-3/TRBV12-4,TRBJ1-1,CASTEGSGMNTEAFF